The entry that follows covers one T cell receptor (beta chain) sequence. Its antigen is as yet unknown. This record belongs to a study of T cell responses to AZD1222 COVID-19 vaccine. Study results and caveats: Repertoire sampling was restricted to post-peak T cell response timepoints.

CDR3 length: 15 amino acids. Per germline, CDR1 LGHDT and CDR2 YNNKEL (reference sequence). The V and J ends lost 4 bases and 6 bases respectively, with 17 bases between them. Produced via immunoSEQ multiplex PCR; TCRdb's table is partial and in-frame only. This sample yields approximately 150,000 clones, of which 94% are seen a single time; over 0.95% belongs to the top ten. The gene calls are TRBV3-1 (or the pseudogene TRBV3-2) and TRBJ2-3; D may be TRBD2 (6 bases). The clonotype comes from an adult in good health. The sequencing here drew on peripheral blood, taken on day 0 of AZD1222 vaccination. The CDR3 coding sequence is TGTGCCAGCAGCCGTGGACTACTCCTACAGGATACGCAGTATTTT. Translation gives CASSRGLLLQDTQYF.